This TCR beta chain is from a study of cytomegalovirus exposure and HLA in healthy donors. Notes on the study in general: The authors later linked a missense DCLRE1C variant to TCR beta V- and J-gene trimming. An analysis that was carried out later associated fewer than 20,000 TCR beta sequences with HLA alleles at 0.05 false discovery rate. Clonal expansion, a later analysis showed, was greater in HLA-associated TCR beta chains than in equally common others.

PCR employed 60 Vbeta and 13 Jbeta primers. The assay was immunoSEQ multiplex PCR, and TCRdb's table has in-frame clones only and misses some. The sample contains approximately 150,000 clones, around nine tenths of which appear only once. This clone was counted between two and nine times. What it binds is unknown. Healthy bone marrow donors formed the donor group. This CDR3 has 12 amino acids. Germline values: CDR1 LGHNT, CDR2 FRNRAP. The V end lost 5 bases, the J end lost 8 bases, and 10 bases lay between the germline ends. Input material: PBMCs. V usage is TRBV12-5 and J usage is TRBJ2-1; D may be TRBD2 (5 bases). The sequence was collected from a woman aged 25 to 45 in good health and CMV-seronegative. The CDR3: CASGPQRDEQFF. Here the CDR3 DNA reads TGTGCTAGTGGTCCTCAGAGGGATGAGCAGTTCTTC.